One TCR beta chain is described in this entry. In the source study's methods: From reference gene primer amplification, estimates of nucleated cell counts were derived. Repertoires were generated with immunoSEQ multiplex PCR, while TCRdb's copy carries only in-frame clones and drops some. The V and J calls and the clone size are those of that table, but D and trimming were determined from the DNA. The data show around 270,000 clones, about 89% seen once. CDR3 length equals 14 residues. J gave up 7 bases and V 4 bases, and 7 bases lay outside the gene matches. CDR1 is SGHKS, CDR2 YYEKEE, per germline (reference sequence). These data come from a study of blood T cell repertoires in COVID-19. In the study overall: COVID-19 samples collected from the United States, Italy and Spain covered acute and convalescent phases. Sources were T cells, B-cell-depleted T cells, or PBMCs; the material itself was cDNA or gDNA.

This chain uses TRBV5-5 with TRBJ1-5; 8 positions match TRBD1. This TCR was sampled from a man aged 40-49 years who had recovered from COVID-19. The specimen was peripheral blood. CDR3 sequence: CASSPDRVQQPQHF. The CDR3 DNA is TGTGCCAGCAGCCCGGACAGGGTCCAACAGCCCCAGCATTTT.